This T cell receptor (gamma chain) was obtained from a study of Vδ1+ human thymocytes. Study results and limitations: Unexpected Vdelta2 sequences could cause misinterpretation of bulk repertoire data. Donors shared many TRG clonotypes but few TRD clonotypes. Despite high sort purity, roughly 18% of thymic T cell receptor delta sequences were Vdelta2. Thymic TRG and TRD repertoires appeared highly polyclonal.

Alphabeta T cells were depleted, then CD3+ Vdelta1+ Vdelta2- thymocytes were FACS-sorted. RNA was extracted from the cells and then reverse transcribed. Pooled V-gene forward primers with one constant-region reverse primer generated the CDR3 amplicons by multiplex PCR. TCRdb re-processed the multiplex PCR reads using CATT. The sample lists tens of thousands of gamma-chain clones, 20% to 25% occurring once. V lost 6 bases to trimming and J lost 4 bases; unmatched junction nucleotides: 5. The CDR3 contains 13 residues. Germline V gene lookup returns CDR1 EGSNGY and CDR2 YDSYNSKV. This clone turned up a few times. Antigen: not known.

The sequencing input was Vdelta1+ gamma-delta thymocytes from the thymus. As for subset: FACS-sorted CD3+ TCRalphabeta- TCRVdelta1+ TCRVdelta2- thymocytes. The sequence derives from a girl under three years old who had congenital heart surgery. The chain joins TRGV2 to TRGJP1. The chain's CDR3 is CATWTSTGWFKIF. CDR3 nucleotides: TGTGCCACCTGGACCAGCACTGGTTGGTTCAAGATATTT.